Sequencing of this T cell receptor beta chain was carried out in a study of T cells after yellow fever vaccination. V lost 5 bases and J lost 7; bases outside the gene matches: 10. CDR3 length equals 17 residues. Looked up from germline, CDR1 is SGHTA and CDR2 is FQGNSA. A few counts support this clonotype. In making TCR cDNA, 5'RACE template switching added a universal primer site and UMIs to it. MiXCR was run by TCRdb on the 5' RACE reads, yielding one entry per CDR3 protein. The profile shows hundreds of thousands of distinct CDR3 sequences, approximately 15% of them singletons. The genes are TRBV7-2 and TRBJ2-5; 16 positions agree with TRBD2. The material sequenced was PBMCs, taken on the day of the yellow fever booster vaccination. The source of this sequence is a man between 25 and 39 years old who received the YFV17D yellow fever vaccine. The CDR3 region has the DNA TGTGCCAGCAGCCGTCCCGGGACTAGCGGGAGGGCGGGGACCCAGTACTTC. It specifies CASSRPGTSGRAGTQYF.